Sequencing of this T cell receptor (beta chain) was carried out in a study of blood T cell repertoires in COVID-19. Whole-study context: Samples came from the United States, Italy and Spain, spanning acute and convalescent COVID-19. The cDNA or gDNA used as material had been derived from T cells, B-cell-depleted T cells, or PBMCs.

Original analysis: Estimated nucleated cell counts came from reference gene primer amplification. Measured with immunoSEQ multiplex PCR; TCRdb has only the in-frame clones, and not every one. V and J calls and clone size come straight from that table; D and trimming were deduced from the DNA. The sample includes about 200,000 clones, 70% to 85% of them seen just once. CDR3 length equals 13 residues. Trimming removed 4 bases from V and 5 bases from J, with 11 bases in between. Germline V lookup: CDR1 LNHDA, CDR2 SQIVND (reference sequence). The V call is TRBV19, the J call TRBJ1-1, with D tentatively TRBD1 (5 bases). Sequences were obtained from peripheral blood. The clonotype comes from a human donor with acute or convalescent COVID-19. The donor label of this sample is uncertain. CDR3 sequence (DNA): TGTGCCAGTAGTACCCCAGGGTCGACTGAAGCTTTCTTT. Protein sequence: CASSTPGSTEAFF.